This T cell receptor beta chain was captured in a study of regulatory T cells in long-lasting Graves disease. The CDR3 is 13 residues long. Trimming removed 3 bases at V and 3 bases at J, with 8 bases between. CDR1 is SGHNT and CDR2 is YENEEA in the germline V gene. Time point: newly diagnosed GD, antithyroid drugs for less than 3 months. Generation of the TCR library employed RNA extracted from PBMCs. Both iRepertoire HTBI primers and Arm-PCR of CDR3 regions were used to build the TCR beta libraries. From the multiplex PCR reads, TCRdb called clonotypes with MiXCR, one entry per CDR3 protein. The sample holds 350,000 to 450,000 distinct CDR3 sequences, approximately 15% seen once. This clonotype has ten or more counts. What it binds is not known. Study results and limitations: Lower TCR diversity was seen in persistent Graves' patients than in newly diagnosed ones. It was in persistent disease that TRBV28, TRBJ1-2 and TRBJ2-5 were favored.

These data were also filed under a second study, of T cells in Graves' hyperthyroidism and ophthalmopathy. From that study: Ophthalmopathy cases were set apart from stable hyperthyroidism by a 13 V-J model.

The rearrangement links TRBV11-3 to TRBJ2-5; unclear D gene. The TCR was taken from a woman in her twenties or thirties with Graves disease. The specimen comprised peripheral blood mononuclear cells (PBMCs), sampled at new diagnosis, from a patient treated with antithyroid drugs. The CDR3 here is CASSFLGKETQYF. CDR3 nucleotides: TGTGCCAGCAGCTTCCTTGGGAAAGAGACCCAGTACTTC.